This TCR beta chain was found in a study of monozygotic twins with inflammatory bowel disease. Researchers used around 3,400 ng of total RNA for each TCR library. TCRdb reprocessed the 5' RACE reads, keeping one entry per CDR3 protein, no DNA. The sample totals around 150,000 distinct CDR3 sequences; its top ten clones hold more than 2.5%. The germline CDR1 and CDR2 sequences are WSHSY and SAAADI. This CDR3 has 15 residues. The chain combines TRBV10-2 with TRBJ1-2; TCRdb's assignment of TRBD1 cannot be checked, as there is no DNA. Sequenced sample: blood. The TCR comes from a human donor with ulcerative colitis or Crohn's disease, or a healthy co-twin of an affected twin (not recorded which). The CDR3 is CASTRGEIANYGYTF.